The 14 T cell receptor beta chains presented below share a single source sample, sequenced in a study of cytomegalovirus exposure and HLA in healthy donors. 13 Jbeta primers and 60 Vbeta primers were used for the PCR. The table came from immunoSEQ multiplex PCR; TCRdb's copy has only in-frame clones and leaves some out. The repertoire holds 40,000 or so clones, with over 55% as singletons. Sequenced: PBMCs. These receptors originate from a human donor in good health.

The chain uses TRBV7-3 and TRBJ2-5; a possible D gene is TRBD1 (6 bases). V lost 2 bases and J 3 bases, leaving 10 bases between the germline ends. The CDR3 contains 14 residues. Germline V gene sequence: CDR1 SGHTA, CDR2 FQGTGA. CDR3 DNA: TGTGCCAGCAGCTTACAGGGGAGAAAAGAGACCCAGTACTTC. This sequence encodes CASSLQGRKETQYF.

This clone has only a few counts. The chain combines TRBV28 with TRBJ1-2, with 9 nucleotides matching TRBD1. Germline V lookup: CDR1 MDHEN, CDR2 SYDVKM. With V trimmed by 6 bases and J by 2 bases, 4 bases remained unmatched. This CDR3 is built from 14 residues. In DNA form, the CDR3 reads TGTGCCAGCAGAACAGGGGGCCCAAACTATGGCTACACCTTC. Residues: CASRTGGPNYGYTF.

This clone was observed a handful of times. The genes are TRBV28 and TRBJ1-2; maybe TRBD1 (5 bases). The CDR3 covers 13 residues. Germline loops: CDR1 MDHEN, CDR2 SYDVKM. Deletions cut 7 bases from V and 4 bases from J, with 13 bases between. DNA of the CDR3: TGTGCCAGCACCGATACCGGGGGCTATGGCTACACCTTC. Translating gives CASTDTGGYGYTF.

CDR3 nucleotide sequence: TGTGCCAGCATCAAGGGGCTGAGTGAAAAACTGTTTTTT. Protein sequence: CASIKGLSEKLFF. The rearrangement joins TRBV5-6 to TRBJ1-4; a weak D match, TRBD1 (5 bases). Trimming took 6 bases from V and 7 from J, leaving 13 bases between them. Germline lookup yields CDR1 SGHDT and CDR2 YYEEEE. There are 13 residues in the CDR3.

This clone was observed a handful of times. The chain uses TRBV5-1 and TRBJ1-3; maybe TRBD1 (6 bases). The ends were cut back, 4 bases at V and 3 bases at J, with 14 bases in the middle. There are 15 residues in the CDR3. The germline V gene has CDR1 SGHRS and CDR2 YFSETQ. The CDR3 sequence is CASSPTGPSGNTIYF. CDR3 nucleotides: TGCGCCAGCAGCCCAACAGGGCCCAGTGGAAACACCATATATTTT.

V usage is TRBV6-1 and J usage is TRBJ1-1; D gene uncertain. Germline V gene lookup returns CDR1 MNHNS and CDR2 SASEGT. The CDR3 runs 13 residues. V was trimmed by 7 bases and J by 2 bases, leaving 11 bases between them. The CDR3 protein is CASTLAANTEAFF. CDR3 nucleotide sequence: TGTGCCAGCACCTTGGCCGCCAACACTGAAGCTTTCTTT.

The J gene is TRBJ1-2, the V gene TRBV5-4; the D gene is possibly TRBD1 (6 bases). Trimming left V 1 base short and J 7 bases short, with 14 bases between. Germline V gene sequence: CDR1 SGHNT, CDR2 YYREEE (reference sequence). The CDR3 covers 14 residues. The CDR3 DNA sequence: TGTGCCAGCAGCTTGATAAGACAGGAACGTGGCTACACCTTC. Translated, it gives CASSLIRQERGYTF.

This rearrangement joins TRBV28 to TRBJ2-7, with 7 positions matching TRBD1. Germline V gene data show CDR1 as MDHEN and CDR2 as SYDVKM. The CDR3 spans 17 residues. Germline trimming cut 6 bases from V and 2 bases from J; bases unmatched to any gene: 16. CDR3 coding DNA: TGTGCCAGCAGCCCTACCCGCCTCCCGGGACAGACCTACGAGCAGTACTTC. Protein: CASSPTRLPGQTYEQYF. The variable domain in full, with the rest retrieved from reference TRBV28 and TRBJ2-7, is DVKVTQSSRYLVKRTGEKVFLECVQDMDHENMFWYRQDPGLGLRLIYFSYDVKMKEKGDIPEGYSVSREKKERFSLILESASTNQTSMYLCASSPTRLPGQTYEQYFGPGTRLTVT.

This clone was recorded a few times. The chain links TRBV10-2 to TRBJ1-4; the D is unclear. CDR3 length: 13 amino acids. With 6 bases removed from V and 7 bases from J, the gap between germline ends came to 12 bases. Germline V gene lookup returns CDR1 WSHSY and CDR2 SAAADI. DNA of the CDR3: TGCGCCAGCAGGCGAGGGTTCGGTGAAAAACTGTTTTTT. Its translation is CASRRGFGEKLFF.

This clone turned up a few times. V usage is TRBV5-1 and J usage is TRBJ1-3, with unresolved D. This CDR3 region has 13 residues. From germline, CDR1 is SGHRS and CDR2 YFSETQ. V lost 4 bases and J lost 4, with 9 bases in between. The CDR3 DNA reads TGCGCCAGCAGCCCGGGATGGGGAAACACCATATATTTT. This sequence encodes CASSPGWGNTIYF.

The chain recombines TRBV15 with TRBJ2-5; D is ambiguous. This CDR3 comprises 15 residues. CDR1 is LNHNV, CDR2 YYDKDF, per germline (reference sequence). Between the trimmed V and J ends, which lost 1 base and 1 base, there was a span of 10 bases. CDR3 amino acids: CATSRVTGPQETQYF. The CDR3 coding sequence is TGTGCCACCAGCAGAGTAACGGGTCCCCAAGAGACCCAGTACTTC.

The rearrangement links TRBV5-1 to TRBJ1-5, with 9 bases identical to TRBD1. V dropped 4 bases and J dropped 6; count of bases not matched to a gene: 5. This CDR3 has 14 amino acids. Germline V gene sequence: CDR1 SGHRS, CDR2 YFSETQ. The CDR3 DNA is TGCGCCAGCAGCCCGGGACAGGGCTTTCAGCCCCAGCATTTT. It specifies CASSPGQGFQPQHF.

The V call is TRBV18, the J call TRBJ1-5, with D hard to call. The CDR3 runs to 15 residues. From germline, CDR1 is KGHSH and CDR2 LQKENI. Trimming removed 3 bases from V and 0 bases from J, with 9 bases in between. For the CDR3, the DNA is TGTGCCAGCTCACCTCAATCTAATAGCAATCAGCCCCAGCATTTT. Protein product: CASSPQSNSNQPQHF.

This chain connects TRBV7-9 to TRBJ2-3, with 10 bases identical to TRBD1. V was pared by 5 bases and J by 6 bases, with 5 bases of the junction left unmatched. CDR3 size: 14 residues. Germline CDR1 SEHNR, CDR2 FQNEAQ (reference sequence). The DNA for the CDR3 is TGTGCCAGCAGCATGGACAGGGGGACTGATACGCAGTATTTT. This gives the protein CASSMDRGTDTQYF.